This is a list of T cell receptor beta chains from one sample in a study of shared clonotypes between healthy human individuals. This table comes from immunoSEQ multiplex PCR, and its TCRdb copy is limited to in-frame clones, with some not included. The data hold some 2,000,000 clones, with less than 95% observed a single time. The material sequenced was naive CD8+ T cells sorted from blood. Source of these receptors: a man aged 18 to 30 in good health. Both conserved end residues are part of each CDR3. A D gene is named only where the DNA matches it firmly. Some rows mark clone size as missing; the rest say once, few, many or name a class of expanded clone.

>once|TRBV5-8|-|TRBJ1-1
CASSLAAETAMNTEAFF
TGTGCCAGCAGCTTGGCCGCCGAGACGGCGATGAACACTGAAGCTTTCTTT
>-|TRBV30|-|TRBJ2-7
CAWRILASGEQYF
TGTGCCTGGAGAATACTAGCTTCTGGCGAGCAGTACTTC
>-|TRBV5-6|-|TRBJ1-2
CASRPRGGSMYGYTF
TGTGCCAGCAGACCTCGGGGTGGGTCCATGTATGGCTACACCTTC
>-|TRBV5-5|TRBD1|TRBJ2-7
CASSFPGQGGEASYEQYF
TGTGCCAGCAGCTTTCCGGGACAGGGAGGGGAGGCCTCCTACGAGCAGTACTTC
>-|TRBV5-4|-|TRBJ1-1
CASSWGTEVTEAFF
TGTGCCAGCAGCTGGGGGACCGAAGTAACTGAAGCTTTCTTT
>-|TRBV30|-|TRBJ2-7
CAWSPVSYEQYF
TGTGCCTGGAGTCCGGTCTCCTACGAGCAGTACTTC
>-|TRBV6-5|-|TRBJ1-1
CASSYSRGRGTEAFF
TGTGCCAGCAGTTACTCCCGGGGGCGCGGGACTGAAGCTTTCTTT
>few|TRBV28|-|TRBJ2-7
CASSLRGHEQYF
TGTGCCAGCAGCCTCAGGGGCCACGAGCAGTACTTC
>-|TRBV5-8|TRBD1|TRBJ1-5
CASSPRPGTGVIGQPQHF
TGTGCCAGCAGCCCGCGACCCGGGACAGGGGTTATTGGTCAGCCCCAGCATTTT
>-|TRBV11-2|TRBD1|TRBJ2-7
CASSPGTGLPEQYF
TGTGCCAGCAGCCCCGGGACAGGGCTGCCCGAGCAGTACTTC
>-|TRBV29-1|-|TRBJ1-5
CSAPGDQPQHF
TGCAGCGCCCCGGGAGATCAGCCCCAGCATTTT
>-|TRBV7-3|-|TRBJ2-5
CASSFINSLQETQYF
TGTGCCAGCAGCTTCATCAACAGCCTACAAGAGACCCAGTACTTC
>-|TRBV29-1|-|TRBJ2-7
CSVELTESGFSYEQYF
TGCAGCGTTGAACTTACGGAGTCCGGCTTCTCCTACGAGCAGTACTTC
>-|TRBV30|-|TRBJ2-7
CAWSDNPAYEQYF
TGTGCCTGGAGTGACAATCCCGCCTACGAGCAGTACTTC
>-|TRBV9|-|TRBJ2-7
CASSAGDSLTYEQYF
TGTGCCAGCAGCGCGGGGGACAGTCTGACCTACGAGCAGTACTTC
>-|TRBV28|-|TRBJ2-1
CASWPSSYNEQFF
TGTGCTTCGTGGCCTAGCTCCTACAATGAGCAGTTCTTC
>-|TRBV6-1|TRBD1|TRBJ2-7
CASIRDRAYEQYF
TGTGCCAGCATCCGAGACAGGGCCTACGAGCAGTACTTC
>-|TRBV21-1|-|TRBJ2-1
CASTILGPALF
TGTGCCAGCACCATACTGGGGCCGGCCCTCTTC
>once|TRBV15|-|TRBJ2-7
CATGFHRAYEQYF
TGTGCCACGGGTTTCCACAGGGCTTACGAGCAGTACTTC
>-|TRBV9|-|TRBJ1-1
CASSVVMVGDTEAFF
TGTGCCAGCAGCGTGGTGATGGTCGGGGACACTGAAGCTTTCTTT
>once|TRBV2|-|TRBJ1-1
CASSGAYNEAFF
TGTGCCAGCAGTGGGGCATACAATGAAGCTTTCTTT
>-|TRBV4-1|-|TRBJ1-5
CASSHRHSAINQPQHF
TGCGCCAGCAGCCACCGGCATTCAGCTATAAATCAGCCCCAGCATTTT
>-|TRBV29-1|TRBD1|TRBJ2-7
CSVLQGEIYEQYF
TGCAGCGTTCTCCAGGGGGAGATTTACGAGCAGTACTTC
>-|TRBV11-2|TRBD2|TRBJ2-5
CASSLAQRGSETQYF
TGTGCCAGCAGCTTAGCACAGCGGGGCAGTGAGACCCAGTACTTC
>-|TRBV19|-|TRBJ2-7
CASSIVAHSYEQYF
TGTGCCAGTAGTATTGTTGCTCACTCCTACGAGCAGTACTTC
>-|TRBV7-9|-|TRBJ2-7
CASSLFTSYEQYF
TGTGCCAGCAGCTTGTTTACCTCCTACGAGCAGTACTTC
>once|TRBV4-1|-|TRBJ1-2
CASSQDSAGATGYGYTF
TGCGCCAGCAGCCAAGATAGCGCGGGGGCCACGGGCTATGGCTACACCTTC
>-|TRBV13|-|TRBJ2-7
CASSFGTLTYEQYF
TGTGCCAGCAGCTTCGGGACACTCACCTACGAGCAGTACTTC
>-|TRBV6-5|-|TRBJ2-5
CASSSYGDPGPETQYF
TGTGCCAGCAGTTCCTATGGGGATCCGGGGCCAGAGACCCAGTACTTC
>-|TRBV4-1|-|TRBJ2-1
CASTTGYGGLYNEQFF
TGCGCCAGCACCACGGGTTACGGGGGTCTTTACAATGAGCAGTTCTTC
>-|TRBV28|-|TRBJ2-1
CASRPAGTYNEQFF
TGTGCCAGCAGACCCGCGGGGACTTACAATGAGCAGTTCTTC
>once|TRBV9|TRBD1|TRBJ2-5
CASSVDRGRLIETQYF
TGTGCCAGCAGCGTAGACAGGGGGCGGCTTATAGAGACCCAGTACTTC
>-|TRBV27|-|TRBJ2-7
CASSPGVSYEQYF
TGTGCCAGCAGTCCCGGGGTATCCTACGAGCAGTACTTC
>-|TRBV9|TRBD1|TRBJ1-2
CASSQTGGDGYTF
TGTGCCAGCAGCCAAACAGGGGGCGATGGCTACACCTTC
>-|TRBV21-1|-|TRBJ1-5
CASSKDDRALRQPQHF
TGTGCCAGCAGCAAAGACGACAGGGCTCTAAGGCAGCCCCAGCATTTT
>-|TRBV5-4|TRBD2|TRBJ2-7
CASSLEIQREGTYEQYF
TGTGCCAGCAGCTTGGAAATTCAGCGGGAGGGTACCTACGAGCAGTACTTC
>-|TRBV7-9|-|TRBJ2-1
CASSPPLGVSLSEQFF
TGTGCCAGCAGCCCCCCCCTAGGGGTGAGCTTATCTGAGCAGTTCTTC
>-|TRBV27|-|TRBJ2-7
CASGQTFSSYEQYF
TGTGCCAGCGGACAGACTTTCAGCTCCTACGAGCAGTACTTC